This T cell receptor beta chain was sequenced during a study of shared clonotypes between healthy human individuals (dated by TCRdb to 2018 to 2020). About the investigation overall: A couple of women and a few men aged 18 to 49 years were included in the cohort. To estimate repertoire size and how much clonotype sharing occurs between individuals, the study deeply sequenced the blood TCR repertoires of 4 to 6 healthy adults. Libraries were prepared and TCR repertoires were sequenced by different laboratories using diverse techniques, in order to increase sequencing depth and limit assay-specific biases. Each donor's leukapheresis produced roughly between roughly 0.9 and 9 billion PBMCs.

Using the deep immunoSEQ assay, TCR CDR3 regions were amplified from genomic DNA by multiplex PCR. Extracted genomic DNA from each cell subset was spread evenly across all wells of several immunoSEQ 96-well plates, with each plate serving as a replicate. For unsorted PBMC, 300 to 350 ng genomic DNA, equal to approximately 30,000 T cell genomes, was loaded into each replicate PCR. Ten immunoSEQ deep assay plates were used to sequence unsorted PBMC genomic DNA. Purified libraries were quantified with a Qubit 3.0 fluorometer, sized on a Bioanalyzer 2100, and re-quantified with the KAPA Library Quantification kit. Each immunoSEQ 96-well plate was sequenced on its own single-read 150-cycle Illumina NextSeq 550 flow cell. Processing in the source paper ran as follows. Because only junctional sequences without quality scores were contained in the immunoSEQ output, filtering matching that applied to full-length reads could not be performed. To assign V/J genes and CDR3, sequences were annotated against IMGT germline references using PyIR, a Python wrapper for IgBLAST v1.9. Reads were removed for weak V/J assignments (E-value above 1e-6), missing CDR3, stop codons, out-of-frame junctions, or ambiguous translated residues. A V3J clonotype was defined by an identical inferred V gene, J gene, and CDR3 amino acid sequence. Percentage overlap between repertoires was calculated by dividing the number of shared unique clonotypes by the size of the smaller repertoire. Three approaches were used to assess repertoire richness: RTK rarefaction, the Chao1 estimator, and Recon v2.1 estimates of unobserved clonotypes. As stored in TCRdb, this immuneACCESS dataset retains in-frame rearrangements with V and J assigned. A fraction of the clones does not appear; measured against another copy, unresolved V genes explain less than half of the discrepancy, and the remainder lacks a known reason. V and J calls and clone size are given by that table; D and trimming were obtained from the DNA. The sample profile shows some 470,000 clones; around 78% of them were found once. The top ten constitute around 13% of the sample.

Healthy HIV-negative adults with no recently reported acute infections or vaccinations were included as donors. Only Caucasian adults living in Nashville, Tennessee, USA were represented among the donors. For unsorted samples, tens of millions of PBMCs were counted, and genomic DNA was extracted using the QIAamp DNA Blood Mini kit. Blood was obtained by leukapheresis, after which PBMCs were separated by Ficoll-Histopaque density gradient centrifugation and cryopreserved in liquid nitrogen vapor phase. Study-level results and caveats: The genetic and exposure-history diversity represented was limited by the small number of donors. Sampling was restricted to blood, and TCR repertoires in tissue are likely to differ from TCR repertoires in blood. Pairwise subsampling led to the expectation that sequencing depth would affect the degree of clonotype sharing among donors.

In regard to this clone: It lacks a known antigen. No much larger clone exists at a distance of one base, and base qualities are not known.

The CDR3 holds 16 amino acids from the cysteine to the phenylalanine. The entry retains the CDR3 DNA only, 48 bases that are in frame from base 1. V is clipped by 1 base and J by 4 bases, and the sequence between their germline boundaries is 16 bases long. Looking up the germline V gene yields CDR1 SGHVS and CDR2 FQNEAQ. The rearrangement joined TRBV7-8 to TRBJ1-1; no D gene can be assigned with confidence. The specimen was PBMCs. The clonotype comes from a woman between 35 and 50 years old in good health. Some clones in this sample may be carry-over from other donors' samples. The CDR3 is CASSLVGRAVGTEAFF. The nucleotide sequence is given as TGTGCCAGCAGCTTAGTAGGGAGGGCCGTGGGCACTGAAGCTTTCTTT.